One sample yielded the 25 T cell receptor beta chains listed below, sequenced in a study of PD-1 blockade in classical Hodgkin lymphoma. Clones were read by immunoSEQ multiplex PCR, and TCRdb kept only the in-frame ones, dropping some. Of tens of thousands of clones in the sample, roughly 87% were seen once. Brentuximab vedotin exposure varied among the patients, all of whom had relapsed after autologous stem cell transplantation. Specimen: peripheral blood mononuclear cells (PBMCs), collected before the second cycle of nivolumab. Receptors originate from a human donor with classical Hodgkin lymphoma.

The V and J genes are TRBV28 and TRBJ1-4; the match to TRBD1 covers 7 bases. V was pared by 6 bases and J by 8 bases, with 12 bases of the junction left unmatched. In germline, CDR1 is MDHEN, CDR2 SYDVKM. This CDR3 is built from 15 residues. In nucleotides, the CDR3 is TGTGCCAGCAGGGGGGTTGACAGGGTGAGAGAAAAACTGTTTTTT. Its protein product is CASRGVDRVREKLFF.

The sample holds one count of this clone. This rearrangement joins TRBV5-1 to TRBJ2-3, with D perhaps matching TRBD1 or TRBD2 (5 bases each). This CDR3 has 16 residues. V was shortened by 1 base and J by 6 bases, with 18 bases between the two germline ends. Looked up from germline, CDR1 is SGHRS and CDR2 is YFSETQ. DNA of the CDR3: TGCGCCAGCAGCTTGTCGGGACGGGGACCGTGGGATACGCAGTATTTT. Residues: CASSLSGRGPWDTQYF.

The chain joins TRBV9 to TRBJ2-5; 7 bases align to TRBD1. Gene TRBJ2-7 matches the end of the DNA better, so the J call may be wrong. Per the germline V gene, CDR1 is SGDLS and CDR2 is YYNGEE. This CDR3 contains 15 residues. CDR3 nucleotides: TGTGCCAGCAGCCCCCAGGGGACAGCATACTACGAGCAGTACTTC. Residues: CASSPQGTAYYEQYF.

The chain joins TRBV20-1 to TRBJ2-3; D remains unclear. CDR3 size: 10 residues. Germline values: CDR1 DFQATT, CDR2 SNEGSKA (reference sequence). Trimming cost V 3 bases and J 2 bases, with 0 bases left between them. CDR3 sequence (DNA): TGCAGTGCTAGCACAGATACGCAGTATTTT. This sequence encodes CSASTDTQYF.

This clone turned up a few times. The chain recombines TRBV18 with TRBJ1-4; the D is unclear. CDR1 and CDR2 from the germline V gene are KGHSH and LQKENI. Trimming took off 3 bases at V and 2 bases at J, with 4 bases between the two ends. This CDR3 has 13 amino acids. This chain's CDR3 is CASSPGTNEKLFF. CDR3 sequence (DNA): TGTGCCAGCTCACCGGGGACTAATGAAAAACTGTTTTTT.

The genes are TRBV7-2 and TRBJ2-6; D remains unclear. This CDR3 has 15 residues. From germline, CDR1 is SGHTA and CDR2 FQGNSA. Trimming removed 0 bases from V and 2 bases from J, with 5 bases in between. The CDR3 DNA follows: TGTGCCAGCAGCTTAGCGTCAGCTGGGGCCAACGTCCTGACTTTC. It translates to CASSLASAGANVLTF.

This chain joins TRBV4-1 and TRBJ1-1; D uncertain. Trimming left V 3 bases short and J 7 bases short, with 12 bases between. CDR3 length equals 13 residues. Germline-derived CDR1 and CDR2 are MGHRA and YSYEKL. DNA of the CDR3: TGCGCCAGCAGCCACCGAGGGAGCGTTGAAGCTTTCTTT. It specifies CASSHRGSVEAFF.

The J gene is TRBJ2-3, the V gene TRBV9; 11 nucleotides match TRBD2. Trimming cost V 4 bases and J 2 bases; bases outside gene matches: 6. The CDR3 covers 16 residues. Germline V gene lookup returns CDR1 SGDLS and CDR2 YYNGEE. CDR3 protein: CASSPRLAGNTDTQYF. The CDR3 DNA is TGTGCCAGCAGCCCGCGACTAGCGGGAAACACAGATACGCAGTATTTT.

This chain uses TRBV10-3 with TRBJ2-7; no clear D gene. The V end lost 10 bases, the J end lost 5 bases, and 15 bases lay between the germline ends. CDR3 length: 12 residues. The germline gives CDR1 ENHRY, CDR2 SYGVKD. The CDR3 sequence: CATRRSQNEQYF. CDR3 nucleotide sequence: TGTGCCACCCGACGGTCCCAAAACGAGCAGTACTTC.

The chain has TRBV7-2 and TRBJ2-7; D possibly corresponds to TRBD2 (5 bases). Trimming removed 1 base at V and 0 bases at J, with 10 bases between. The CDR3 runs 15 residues. The germline gives CDR1 SGHTA, CDR2 FQGNSA. The CDR3 sequence: CASSLGSLASYEQYF. The DNA for the CDR3 is TGTGCCAGCAGCTTAGGTTCGCTAGCCTCCTACGAGCAGTACTTC.

The chain recombines TRBV7-9 with TRBJ2-5; 7 nucleotides line up with TRBD2. V lost 5 bases and J lost 5; bases outside the gene matches: 8. Germline V gives CDR1 SEHNR, CDR2 FQNEAQ (reference sequence). There are 14 residues in the CDR3. The CDR3 bases are TGTGCCAGCAGCGCCGGACTAGTATATGAGACCCAGTACTTC. It encodes CASSAGLVYETQYF.

This clone showed up just once. The chain couples TRBV5-6 to TRBJ2-1; D is ambiguous. The CDR3 extends over 15 amino acids. V lost 2 bases to trimming and J lost 0 bases, with 9 bases between them. Germline assignment: CDR1 SGHDT and CDR2 YYEEEE. As DNA, the CDR3 is TGTGCCAGCAGCTTCCCGTCGCTCTCCTACAATGAGCAGTTCTTC. It translates to CASSFPSLSYNEQFF. Based on the CDR3 plus reference TRBV5-6 and TRBJ2-1, the full variable domain is DAGVTQSPTHLIKTRGQQVTLRCSPKSGHDTVSWYQQALGQGPQFIFQYYEEEERQRGNFPDRFSGHQFPNYSSELNVNALLLGDSALYLCASSFPSLSYNEQFFGPGTRLTVL.

In regard to this clone: This sample includes further DNA sequences coding for the same CDR3. The rearrangement links TRBV28 to TRBJ2-2; D is unresolved. The CDR3 runs 12 residues. Trimming cost V 3 bases and J 7 bases, with 6 bases left between them. Germline values: CDR1 MDHEN, CDR2 SYDVKM. The CDR3 DNA sequence: TGTGCCAGCAGTTTGCGCAGCGGGGAGCTGTTTTTT. It codes for CASSLRSGELFF.

The chain employs TRBV2 and TRBJ1-1; D is ambiguous. CDR1 is SNHLY and CDR2 is FYNNEI in the germline V gene. The V end lost 7 bases, the J end lost 0 bases, and 9 bases lay between the germline ends. CDR3 size: 13 residues. The DNA for the CDR3 is TGTGCCAGCATGGGCCAAATGAACACTGAAGCTTTCTTT. Its translation is CASMGQMNTEAFF.

The chain couples TRBV4-1 to TRBJ2-3, with D possibly being TRBD1 (6 bases). Trimming shortened V by 0 bases and J by 0 bases, and 22 bases separated the two germline ends. From germline, CDR1 is MGHRA and CDR2 YSYEKL. The CDR3 spans 20 residues. The CDR3 loop is CASSQDEFSATGWSTDTQYF. The DNA of the CDR3 is TGCGCCAGCAGCCAAGATGAGTTTAGTGCGACAGGCTGGAGCACAGATACGCAGTATTTT.

The chain uses TRBV7-3 and TRBJ2-7, with 7 bases fitting TRBD1. In germline, CDR1 is SGHTA, CDR2 FQGTGA. The CDR3 is 13 amino acids. V shed 5 bases, J shed 4 bases, and the junction held 5 bases outside the gene matches. CDR3: CASSIQQGYEQYF. CDR3 nucleotide sequence: TGTGCCAGCAGCATACAACAGGGGTACGAGCAGTACTTC.

In regard to this clone: The junction departs from germline at one end; a sequencing error may be responsible. V is TRBV7-2 and J is TRBJ1-6; D gene unclear. This CDR3 is built from 12 residues. Germline V gene lookup returns CDR1 SGHTA and CDR2 FQGNSA. CDR3 loop: CVSSLEASPLHF. CDR3 nucleotides: TGTGTCAGCAGCTTAGAGGCTTCACCCCTCCACTTT.

The chain uses TRBV5-1 and TRBJ2-7, with 11 nucleotides matching TRBD1. V lost 2 bases and J lost 6; bases outside the gene matches: 4. Germline V gene sequence: CDR1 SGHRS, CDR2 YFSETQ. The CDR3 is made up of 14 amino acids. For the CDR3, the DNA is TGCGCCAGCAGCTTCGGACAGGGGGCTTCCGAGCAGTACTTC. Protein: CASSFGQGASEQYF.

This clone was observed at least ten times. The rearrangement joins TRBV11-1 to TRBJ1-1, with a weak D call TRBD1 (5 bases). Germline values: CDR1 SGHAT, CDR2 FQDESV (reference sequence). CDR3 length equals 13 residues. Trimming cost V 6 bases and J 1 base, with 9 bases left between them. The CDR3 bases are TGTGCCAGCAGTCCGAGGGGGAACACTGAAGCTTTCTTT. Translated: CASSPRGNTEAFF.

This clone came up once. This sequence joins TRBV7-3 and TRBJ2-7; no definite D call. V gave up 5 bases and J gave up 4 bases, with 6 bases separating them. Per the germline V gene, CDR1 is SGHTA and CDR2 is FQGTGA. This CDR3 region has 11 residues. CDR3 loop: CASSPYYEQYF. CDR3 DNA: TGTGCCAGCAGCCCCTATTACGAGCAGTACTTC. Supplemented by reference TRBV7-3 and TRBJ2-7, the full variable domain reads GAGVSQTPSNKVTEKGKYVELRCDPISGHTALYWYRQSLGQGPEFLIYFQGTGAADDSGLPNDRFFAVRPEGSVSTLKIQRTERGDSAVYLCASSPYYEQYFGPGTRLTVT.

J is TRBJ1-2 and V is TRBV18; a weak D match, TRBD1 (6 bases). CDR3 size: 13 residues. Trimming removed 5 bases from V and 8 bases from J, with 15 bases in between. Germline values: CDR1 KGHSH, CDR2 LQKENI. This chain's CDR3 is CASSLTGRRGYTF. CDR3 sequence (DNA): TGTGCCAGCTCATTAACAGGGAGGCGCGGCTACACCTTC.

The rearrangement links TRBV7-9 to TRBJ1-2; 8 bases fit TRBD1. Trimming took 4 bases from V and 4 from J; bases not matched to a gene: 5. The CDR3 has 14 amino acids. Germline CDR1 and CDR2: SEHNR and FQNEAQ (reference sequence). The CDR3 loop reads CASSSGTGPYGYTF. CDR3 nucleotide sequence: TGTGCCAGCAGCTCCGGGACAGGCCCCTATGGCTACACCTTC.

V usage is TRBV5-1 and J usage is TRBJ2-7; D possibly corresponds to TRBD1 (7 bases). V was clipped by 4 bases and J by 2 bases, with 19 bases between them. This CDR3 is built from 16 residues. The V gene's germline CDR1 is SGHRS and CDR2 YFSETQ. The CDR3 DNA reads as TGCGCCAGCAGCGACACCAACAGGGGAGGAACCTACGAGCAGTACTTC. It translates to CASSDTNRGGTYEQYF.

The J gene is TRBJ2-7, the V gene TRBV9; no clear D gene. The germline gives CDR1 SGDLS, CDR2 YYNGEE. The CDR3 consists of 14 residues. With 0 bases removed from V and 5 bases from J, the gap between germline ends came to 12 bases. This chain's CDR3 is CASSVGHSLDEQYF. CDR3 DNA sequence: TGTGCCAGCAGCGTAGGCCACTCCCTGGACGAGCAGTACTTC.

V usage is TRBV6-1 and J usage is TRBJ2-7; 10 bases match TRBD1. The CDR3 contains 15 residues. Germline-derived CDR1 and CDR2 are MNHNS and SASEGT. J was trimmed by 2 bases and V by 6 bases; bases with no gene match: 7. DNA for the CDR3: TGTGCCAGCAGGAGCCGGGACAGGGGAACCTACGAGCAGTACTTC. Protein product: CASRSRDRGTYEQYF.